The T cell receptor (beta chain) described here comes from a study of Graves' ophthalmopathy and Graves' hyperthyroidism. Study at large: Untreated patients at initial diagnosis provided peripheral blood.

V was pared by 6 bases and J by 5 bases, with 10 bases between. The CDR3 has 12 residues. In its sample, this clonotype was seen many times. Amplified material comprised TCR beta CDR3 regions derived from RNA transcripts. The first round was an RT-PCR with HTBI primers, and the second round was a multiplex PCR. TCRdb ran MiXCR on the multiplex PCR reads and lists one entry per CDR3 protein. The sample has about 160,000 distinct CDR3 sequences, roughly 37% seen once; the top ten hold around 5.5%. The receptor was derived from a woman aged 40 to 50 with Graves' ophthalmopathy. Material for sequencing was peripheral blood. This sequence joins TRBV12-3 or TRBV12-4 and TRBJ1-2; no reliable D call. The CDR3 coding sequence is TGTGCCAGCAGCGGAAACTTTTATGGCTACACCTTC. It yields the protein CASSGNFYGYTF.